These T cell receptor beta chains were read from a single sample in a study of blood T cells in healthy people across ages. TCRdb ran MiXCR on the 5' RACE reads and lists one entry per CDR3 protein. Of 1.5 million to 2 million distinct CDR3 sequences in the sample, about 50% were seen once. The sequencing sample was made of blood. These receptors were obtained from a woman aged 40 to 49 in good health. Both conserved end residues are part of each CDR3. A D gene is named only where the DNA matches it firmly. Expanded clones get a size class; other rows say once, few or many, or leave the size out.

V	D	size	J	CDR3	DNA
TRBV6-2/TRBV6-3	NA	NA	TRBJ1-6	CASSGYGRPTPSNSPLHF	TGTGCCAGCAGCGGATACGGAAGACCGACTCCTTCTAATTCACCCCTCCACTTT
TRBV2	NA	NA	TRBJ1-2	CASRAGGYTF	TGTGCCAGCAGGGCCGGGGGCTACACCTTC
TRBV5-1	TRBD1	few	TRBJ2-1	CASIPETGGAYNEQFF	TGCGCCAGTATACCCGAGACAGGGGGCGCGTACAATGAGCAGTTCTTC
TRBV7-2	NA	NA	TRBJ1-2	CASSPNGVTDGYTF	TGTGCCAGCAGCCCTAACGGTGTGACGGATGGCTACACCTTC
TRBV9	NA	NA	TRBJ1-2	CASSMQGNYGYTF	TGTGCCAGCAGCATGCAGGGTAATTATGGCTACACCTTC
TRBV20-1	NA	NA	TRBJ1-1	CSVSAGVATEAFF	TGCAGTGTCAGCGCCGGGGTTGCCACTGAAGCTTTCTTT
TRBV20-1	TRBD1	few	TRBJ1-2	CSALPGQGYGYTF	TGCAGTGCTTTGCCCGGACAGGGTTATGGCTACACCTTC
TRBV20-1	NA	NA	TRBJ2-3	CSARRRGATDTQYF	TGCAGTGCTAGAAGGAGGGGAGCTACAGATACGCAGTATTTT
TRBV11-1	NA	few	TRBJ1-4	CASSLGQGRSNEKLFF	TGTGCCAGCAGCTTAGGGCAAGGACGCTCTAATGAAAAACTGTTTTTT
TRBV18	NA	NA	TRBJ2-1	CASSPQTGTNEQFF	TGTGCCAGCTCACCACAGACAGGCACGAATGAGCAGTTCTTC
TRBV27	TRBD1	few	TRBJ2-5	CASSLAPGQGGETQYF	TGTGCCAGCAGTTTGGCCCCGGGACAGGGGGGAGAGACCCAGTACTTC
TRBV29-1	TRBD1	NA	TRBJ2-3	CSTTDGTVSTDTQYF	TGCAGCACAACCGACGGGACAGTAAGCACAGATACGCAGTATTTT
TRBV28	TRBD2	NA	TRBJ2-1	CASSRIGTSGGHTHNEQFF	TGTGCCAGCAGTAGGATCGGGACTAGCGGGGGCCATACCCACAATGAGCAGTTCTTC
TRBV27	NA	NA	TRBJ2-5	CASGEFPFLETQYF	TGTGCCAGTGGAGAGTTCCCCTTTTTAGAGACCCAGTACTTC
TRBV20-1	NA	NA	TRBJ1-2	CSARDLTGGEHGYTF	TGCAGTGCTAGAGATCTGACAGGCGGCGAACATGGCTACACCTTC
TRBV24-1	TRBD1	NA	TRBJ2-3	CATSEHRGMDTQYF	TGTGCCACCAGTGAGCACAGGGGAATGGATACGCAGTATTTT